Listed here are 23 T cell receptor beta chains from one sample, sequenced in a study of T cell responses to AZD1222 COVID-19 vaccine. The data were produced by immunoSEQ multiplex PCR, yet TCRdb's version contains in-frame clones alone and is incomplete. The sample shows 150,000 to 200,000 clones, 90% to 95% of them seen only once. The starting material was peripheral blood, obtained 28 days after the second AZD1222 dose. These receptors were collected from an adult who received the AZD1222 COVID-19 vaccine.

The chain uses TRBV4-1 and TRBJ1-5; weak D call: TRBD1 (5 bases). This CDR3 has 16 residues. With 0 bases removed from V and 0 bases from J, the gap between germline ends came to 9 bases. Germline-derived CDR1 and CDR2 are MGHRA and YSYEKL. This CDR3 is CASSQDEGVSNQPQHF. In nucleotides, the CDR3 is TGCGCCAGCAGCCAAGATGAAGGGGTTAGCAATCAGCCCCAGCATTTT.

The chain carries TRBV25-1 and TRBJ2-3, with D possibly matching TRBD2 (6 bases). Germline V gene data show CDR1 as MGHDK and CDR2 as SYGVNS. The CDR3 spans 16 residues. V lost 6 bases and J 0 bases, leaving 16 bases between the germline ends. In nucleotides, the CDR3 is TGTGCCAGCAGGCCAAGGACTACCTCTAGCACAGATACGCAGTATTTT. It codes for CASRPRTTSSTDTQYF.

The J gene is TRBJ2-1, the V gene TRBV11-1, with 7 bases identical to TRBD2. Germline values: CDR1 SGHAT, CDR2 FQDESV (reference sequence). V was pared by 1 base and J by 6 bases, with 3 bases of the junction left unmatched. This CDR3 spans 14 amino acids. The CDR3 spells CASSLEGGSNEQFF. The CDR3 DNA reads TGTGCCAGCAGCTTAGAGGGCGGGAGCAATGAGCAGTTCTTC.

This rearrangement joins TRBV24-1 to TRBJ1-4; a possible D gene is TRBD1 (6 bases). Germline V CDR1 and CDR2: KGHDR, SFDVKD. Trimming cost V 3 bases and J 2 bases, with 24 bases left between them. This CDR3 is 20 amino acids long. The CDR3 loop is CATSDGGAGRVWITNEKLFF. The CDR3 nucleotides read TGTGCCACCAGTGATGGGGGGGCAGGGCGGGTTTGGATCACTAATGAAAAACTGTTTTTT.

The chain combines TRBV10-2 with TRBJ1-5; tentative D call: TRBD1 (5 bases). Trimming left V 3 bases short and J 4 bases short, with 7 bases between. The CDR3 totals 13 residues. The germline V gene has CDR1 WSHSY and CDR2 SAAADI. The CDR3 DNA reads TGCGCCAGCAGTGACGGACATAATCAGCCCCAGCATTTT. It translates to CASSDGHNQPQHF.

V gene TRBV27 combines with J gene TRBJ1-6; 10 positions match TRBD1. Germline V lookup: CDR1 MNHEY, CDR2 SMNVEV (reference sequence). The ends lost 7 bases at V and 9 bases at J; junction bases unmatched: 6. This CDR3 contains 14 residues. In DNA, the CDR3 is TGTGCCAGCAAACCGGGACAGGGGACTTCACCCCTCCACTTT. Translation: CASKPGQGTSPLHF.

The chain carries TRBV5-6 and TRBJ2-5, with TRBD1 as a possible D gene (6 bases). Germline lookup yields CDR1 SGHDT and CDR2 YYEEEE. CDR3 length: 16 residues. V was cut by 3 bases and J by 1 base, with 16 bases left in between. CDR3 nucleotides: TGTGCCAGCAGCTATCGACCGACAGGTTCCCAAGAGACCCAGTACTTC. Protein sequence: CASSYRPTGSQETQYF.

The chain uses TRBV7-8 and TRBJ1-5; no reliable D call. Trimming pared 7 bases from V and 2 bases from J, leaving 18 bases between. In germline, CDR1 is SGHVS, CDR2 FQNEAQ. The CDR3 sequence is 16 residues long. The CDR3 loop is CASTPQQPSGNQPQHF. The CDR3 nucleotides are TGTGCCAGCACCCCACAGCAACCTAGTGGCAATCAGCCCCAGCATTTT.

This clone was seen a handful of times. The rearrangement uses TRBV18 and TRBJ2-7; TRBD2 matches at 8 bases. The germline CDR1 and CDR2 sequences are KGHSH and LQKENI. V was pared by 4 bases and J by 6 bases, with 11 bases of the junction left unmatched. CDR3 length: 15 amino acids. CDR3 region: CASSHRGAGEGEQYF. The DNA of the CDR3 is TGTGCCAGCTCACACCGGGGAGCGGGAGAGGGCGAGCAGTACTTC. Full variable domain (remainder filled in from reference TRBV18 and TRBJ2-7): NAGVMQNPRHLVRRRGQEARLRCSPMKGHSHVYWYRQLPEEGLKFMVYLQKENIIDESGMPKERFSAEFPKEGPSILRIQQVVRGDSAAYFCASSHRGAGEGEQYFGPGTRLTVT.

J is TRBJ2-7 and V is TRBV10-1, with TRBD1 matching over 10 bases. CDR1 is WNHNN and CDR2 is SYGVQD in the germline V gene (reference sequence). The length of the CDR3 is 14 residues. The junction had 11 bases not matched to a gene; V was cut back by 8 bases and J by 7 bases. This CDR3 reads CASGMTGGSGEQYF. The CDR3 DNA is TGCGCCAGCGGGATGACAGGGGGCTCGGGTGAGCAGTACTTC.

The gene calls are TRBV7-3 and TRBJ1-1; D not resolved. Germline CDR1 reads SGHTA; CDR2 reads FQGTGA. The CDR3 has 13 residues. Trimming removed 0 bases at V and 5 bases at J, with 7 bases between. CDR3 amino acids: CASSLTKGTEAFF. The CDR3 DNA reads TGTGCCAGCAGCTTAACGAAGGGAACTGAAGCTTTCTTT.

This chain joins TRBV7-8 and TRBJ1-4; 7 bases are shared with TRBD1. In germline, CDR1 is SGHVS, CDR2 FQNEAQ. The CDR3 consists of 15 residues. V gave up 2 bases and J gave up 8 bases; unmatched junction bases: 8. Here the CDR3 DNA reads TGTGCCAGCAGCTTACGGGGCAGGGGGTACGAAAAACTGTTTTTT. This gives the protein CASSLRGRGYEKLFF.

The chain recombines TRBV27 with TRBJ2-2; D is unresolved. V dropped 3 bases and J dropped 8 bases, with 16 bases sitting between them. CDR3 size: 15 residues. Germline-derived CDR1 and CDR2 are MNHEY and SMNVEV (reference sequence). CDR3 in DNA: TGTGCCAGCAGTTTCAGCCTGTCGGGTCGAGGGGAGCTGTTTTTT. Residues: CASSFSLSGRGELFF.

J is TRBJ2-3 and V is TRBV5-8; 7 nucleotides match TRBD2. The CDR3 covers 16 residues. Germline lookup yields CDR1 SGHTS and CDR2 YDEGEE. The V gene end was trimmed by 4 bases and the J gene end by 2 bases; junction bases not matched to a gene: 10. CDR3 residues: CASSLNRAGTTDTQYF. The CDR3 region has the DNA TGTGCCAGCAGCCTGAACCGAGCGGGAACCACAGATACGCAGTATTTT.

V is TRBV10-3 and J is TRBJ1-2, with D uncertain. V shed 0 bases and J shed 8 bases, with 19 bases lying between them. The CDR3 sequence is 16 residues long. CDR1 is ENHRY and CDR2 is SYGVKD in the germline V gene. The CDR3 reads CAISESTPASGSGYTF. CDR3 DNA sequence: TGTGCCATCAGTGAGTCGACTCCGGCCTCAGGAAGCGGCTACACCTTC.

The J gene is TRBJ2-3, the V gene TRBV11-3, with D unresolved. The V and J ends lost 5 bases and 3 bases respectively, with 12 bases between them. Germline values: CDR1 SGHNT, CDR2 YENEEA. The CDR3 sequence is 14 residues long. CDR3 sequence (DNA): TGTGCCAGCAGCCCCGGTCTAGGAACAGATACGCAGTATTTT. This encodes CASSPGLGTDTQYF. Variable domain in full (rest from reference TRBV11-3 and TRBJ2-3): EAGVVQSPRYKIIEKKQPVAFWCNPISGHNTLYWYLQNLGQGPELLIRYENEEAVDDSQLPKDRFSAERLKGVDSTLKIQPAELGDSAVYLCASSPGLGTDTQYFGPGTRLTVL.

This chain uses TRBV30 with TRBJ2-3, with 9 bases identical to TRBD1. CDR1 GTSNPN and CDR2 SVGIG come from the germline V gene (reference sequence). J was trimmed by 0 bases and V by 2 bases; bases with no gene match: 3. The CDR3 is made up of 15 amino acids. The CDR3 DNA reads TGTGCCTGGAGTCGGACAGGGGAAAGCACAGATACGCAGTATTTT. It specifies CAWSRTGESTDTQYF.

The chain is built from TRBV5-1 and TRBJ2-5; possibly TRBD1 or TRBD2 for D (5 bases each). CDR1 is SGHRS and CDR2 is YFSETQ in the germline V gene. This CDR3 has 14 amino acids. V lost 7 bases, J lost 5 bases, and 18 bases lay in between. The CDR3 sequence: CASSQGRETETQYF. In nucleotides, the CDR3 is TGCGCCAGCTCGCAAGGCAGGGAGACGGAGACCCAGTACTTC.

The chain combines TRBV3-1 (or the pseudogene TRBV3-2) with TRBJ2-3; 7 bases line up with TRBD2. Germline V gives CDR1 LGHDT, CDR2 YNNKEL (reference sequence). V lost 1 base to trimming and J lost 1 base; unmatched junction nucleotides: 11. The CDR3 runs to 18 residues. CDR3 protein: CASSQGAGRAFGTDTQYF. The CDR3 DNA reads TGTGCCAGCAGCCAAGGAGCGGGGCGGGCCTTCGGCACAGATACGCAGTATTTT.

The gene calls are TRBV5-4 and TRBJ2-1; 9 bases are shared with TRBD2. Trimming at V came to 1 base and at J to 3 bases, leaving 2 bases not matched to a gene. The CDR3 has 15 amino acids. Germline CDR1 reads SGHNT; CDR2 reads YYREEE (reference sequence). The CDR3 DNA follows: TGTGCCAGCAGCTTGAAGACTAGCGGCTACAATGAGCAGTTCTTC. This sequence encodes CASSLKTSGYNEQFF.

The chain couples TRBV3-1 (or the pseudogene TRBV3-2) to TRBJ1-6, with a possible D match to TRBD1 (5 bases). The germline gives CDR1 LGHDT, CDR2 YNNKEL (reference sequence). The CDR3 consists of 14 residues. V dropped 3 bases and J dropped 6 bases, with 9 bases sitting between them. The CDR3, as DNA: TGTGCCAGCAGCCAGGGGCAGGTTAATTCACCCCTCCACTTT. Its protein is CASSQGQVNSPLHF.

The V and J genes are TRBV30 and TRBJ1-1; the D is unclear. CDR1 is GTSNPN, CDR2 SVGIG, per germline (reference sequence). The length of the CDR3 is 13 residues. V was pared by 3 bases and J by 1 base, with 9 bases between. CDR3 nucleotides: TGTGCCTGGAGCGGAGGGAAGAACACTGAAGCTTTCTTT. Its translation is CAWSGGKNTEAFF. Complete variable domain (other parts from reference TRBV30 and TRBJ1-1): SQTIHQWPATLVQPVGSPLSLECTVEGTSNPNLYWYRQAAGRGLQLLFYSVGIGQISSEVPQNLSASRPQDRQFILSSKKLLLSDSGFYLCAWSGGKNTEAFFGQGTRLTVV.

This clone was detected only a few times. This CDR3 reads CATSASDSPFQETQYF. The CDR3 DNA follows: TGTGCCACCAGTGCCTCGGACAGCCCTTTTCAAGAGACCCAGTACTTC. The chain recombines TRBV24-1 with TRBJ2-5; tentative D call: TRBD1 (6 bases). CDR3 size: 16 residues. Germline CDR1 is KGHDR and CDR2 is SFDVKD. The V end was cut by 5 bases, the J end by 2 bases, with 17 bases between.